This TCR beta chain was captured in a study of patients and donors after allogeneic stem cell transplantation. The CDR3 runs 16 residues. Trimming removed 5 bases from V and 4 bases from J, with 15 bases in between. Looked up from germline, CDR1 is MNHNS and CDR2 is SASEGT. TCRdb re-derived calls from the RT-PCR reads in MiXCR, one entry per CDR3 protein. In the table there are 920,000 or so distinct CDR3 sequences, roughly 18% of which are singletons. Specimen: blood, either unsorted or a sorted T cell fraction (not recorded which). The sequence was obtained from a human donor who was either an allogeneic HSCT recipient or a stem cell or donor lymphocyte infusion donor (not recorded which). It is not recorded whose cells these are; they may come from a transplant donor. The V and J genes are TRBV6-1 and TRBJ1-6; D unresolved. In DNA, the CDR3 is TGTGCCAGCAGTCGCCCGCCAGCCGAATATAATTCACCCCTCCACTTT. Amino acid sequence: CASSRPPAEYNSPLHF.